This record looks at one T cell receptor beta chain sequence and its context. In the authors' workflow: Estimation of nucleated cell counts relied on the amplification of reference gene primers. TCRdb keeps only in-frame clones here, not all; method: immunoSEQ multiplex PCR. V, J and clone size reflect that table, while D and trimming were determined from the DNA. The data contain under 300,000 clones, 92% of them singletons. The data originate from a study of blood T cell repertoires in COVID-19. For the study at large: Samples representing acute and convalescent COVID-19 were sourced from the United States, Italy and Spain. In each case, the material was cDNA or gDNA derived from T cells, B-cell-depleted T cells, or PBMCs.

Trimming took off 2 bases at V and 8 bases at J, with 21 bases between the two ends. Germline V gene data show CDR1 as LGHDT and CDR2 as YNNKEL (reference sequence). This CDR3 has 16 amino acids. Seattle researchers signed up patients amid active infection and tracked them longitudinally. The sample consisted of peripheral blood. V gene TRBV3-1 (or the pseudogene TRBV3-2) combines with J gene TRBJ1-2, with D perhaps TRBD1 (6 bases). The TCR was taken from a man aged 25-45 years with COVID-19, enrolled during active disease. The CDR3: CASSQPRGVGSWGYTF. As DNA, the CDR3 is TGTGCCAGCAGCCAACCCAGGGGCGTGGGTTCGTGGGGCTACACCTTC.